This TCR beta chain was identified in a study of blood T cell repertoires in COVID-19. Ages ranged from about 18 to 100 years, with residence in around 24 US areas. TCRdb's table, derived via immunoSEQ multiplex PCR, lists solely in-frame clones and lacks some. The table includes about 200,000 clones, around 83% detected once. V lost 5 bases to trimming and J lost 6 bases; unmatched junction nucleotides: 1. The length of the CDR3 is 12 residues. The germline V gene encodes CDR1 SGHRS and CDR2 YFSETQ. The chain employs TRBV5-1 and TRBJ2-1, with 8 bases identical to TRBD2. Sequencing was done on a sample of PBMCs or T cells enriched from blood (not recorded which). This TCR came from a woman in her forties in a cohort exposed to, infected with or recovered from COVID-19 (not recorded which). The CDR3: CASRAGGNEQFF. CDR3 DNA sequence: TGCGCCAGCAGGGCGGGGGGCAATGAGCAGTTCTTC.